The clone carrying this T cell receptor (beta chain) was observed many times. Its antigen remains unidentified. This entry belongs to a study of T cells after yellow fever vaccination. Trimming left V 4 bases short and J 5 bases short, with 18 bases between. The CDR3 sequence is 15 residues long. From germline, CDR1 is SGHRS and CDR2 YFSETQ. Notes on the study in general: A limited proportion of clonotypes was detected within both the CD4 and CD8 compartments.

TCRdb recomputed calls from the 5' RACE reads with MiXCR, one row per CDR3 protein. The sample shows around 260,000 distinct CDR3 sequences, roughly 4.8% of them seen only once. The sequence was collected from a man aged 18-30 years who received the YFV17D yellow fever vaccine. The chain links TRBV5-1 to TRBJ1-1, with a weak D call TRBD1 (6 bases). The sequenced sample was CD4+ T cells sorted from PBMCs, obtained on the day of the yellow fever booster vaccination. The CDR3, as DNA: TGCGCCAGCAGCCGGGAAGGGGGGAAAGGTACTGAAGCTTTCTTT. It yields the protein CASSREGGKGTEAFF. Combining the CDR3 with reference TRBV5-1 and TRBJ1-1 gives the whole variable domain KAGVTQTPRYLIKTRGQQVTLSCSPISGHRSVSWYQQTPGQGLQFLFEYFSETQRNKGNFPGRFSGRQFSNSRSEMNVSTLELGDSALYLCASSREGGKGTEAFFGQGTRLTVV.